These T cell receptor beta chains were read from a single sample in a study of blood T cell repertoires in COVID-19. Using immunoSEQ multiplex PCR, the repertoire was profiled, and TCRdb retains in-frame clones only, with some absent. The sample has roughly 130,000 clones; approximately 84% are singletons. Sequencing was performed on peripheral blood. The receptor source for this set is a man between 65 and 80 years old with acute or convalescent COVID-19. The CDR3 runs from the conserved cysteine through the conserved F or W. A D gene is named only where the DNA matches it firmly. Rows give clone size only sometimes, using once, few, many, or a class for an expanded clone.

TGCGCCAGCAGCCAAATCACTAGCGGGGGGGCTGGCCAAGAGACCCAGTACTTC	CASSQITSGGAGQETQYF	TRBJ2-5	18	TRBD2	TRBV4-1	few
TGTGCCAGCAGCCAAGAGCCAAGCGGGGGGTTCACAGATACGCAGTATTTT	CASSQEPSGGFTDTQYF	TRBJ2-3	17	TRBD2	TRBV4-2	.
TGTGCCACCAGCAGACCCGGACTAGCGGGAAGCAATGAGCAGTTCTTC	CATSRPGLAGSNEQFF	TRBJ2-1	16	TRBD2	TRBV15	.
TGTGCCAGCAGTTACGGGGGCCGTAGCAATCAGCCCCAGCATTTT	CASSYGGRSNQPQHF	TRBJ1-5	15	.	TRBV6-6	.
TGCGCCAGCAGCTTGGGACTAGCGGGGGGGCCGGACATTCAGTACTTC	CASSLGLAGGPDIQYF	TRBJ2-4	16	TRBD2	TRBV5-1	.
TGTGCCAGCAGCCAAGACGGGGGGGCAGGCGGGGAGCTGTTTTTT	CASSQDGGAGGELFF	TRBJ2-2	15	TRBD2	TRBV6-4	few
TGTGCCAGCGGTAATGGGGCGGACTATGGCTACACCTTC	CASGNGADYGYTF	TRBJ1-2	13	.	TRBV2	many
TGCAGTGCTAGCCAGGGCGGCTACACCTTC	CSASQGGYTF	TRBJ1-2	10	.	TRBV20-1	.
TGTGCCAGCAGTTCCCCGGACAGGTACAATGAGCAGTTCTTC	CASSSPDRYNEQFF	TRBJ2-1	14	TRBD1	TRBV6-5	.
TGTGCCAGCAGCTGGGCGCGGGGTGCCGGGGAGCTGTTTTTT	CASSWARGAGELFF	TRBJ2-2	14	.	TRBV5-6	.
TGTGCCAGCAGTTTTAGTGCGGGGTACGAGCAGTACTTC	CASSFSAGYEQYF	TRBJ2-7	13	.	TRBV27	.
TGTGCCAGCAGCTCCCGACTAGCGGGGGGGCGCGGTGAGCAGTTCTTC	CASSSRLAGGRGEQFF	TRBJ2-1	16	TRBD2	TRBV7-6	.
TGTGCCAGCAGCCAAGAGTGGGGCAGTGCCTATAATTCACCCCTCCACTTT	CASSQEWGSAYNSPLHF	TRBJ1-6	17	.	TRBV3-1/TRBV3-2	once
TGTGCCAGCCAACGGGGACAGGGCCCAACAGATACGCAGTATTTT	CASQRGQGPTDTQYF	TRBJ2-3	15	TRBD1	TRBV2	.
TGTGCCAGCAGCCAACGCCGGGAGGAGACCCAGTACTTC	CASSQRREETQYF	TRBJ2-5	13	.	TRBV11-3	.
TGTGCCACCAGCAGAGATTCAGGGGGTCGGGGCTACACCTTC	CATSRDSGGRGYTF	TRBJ1-2	14	TRBD1	TRBV15	.
TGCGCCAGCAGCTTCGCAGGGGTGAACACTGAAGCTTTCTTT	CASSFAGVNTEAFF	TRBJ1-1	14	.	TRBV5-1	.